A selection of T cell receptor beta chains follows, all from one sample in a study of OX40 agonist ivuxolimab in advanced cancers. Using immunoSEQ multiplex PCR, the repertoire was profiled, and TCRdb retains in-frame clones only, with some absent. The profile shows about 40,000 clones, around 73% of them singletons. The sample was CD4+ or CD8+ T cells sorted from blood, taken in a trial of the OX40 agonist ivuxolimab. These receptors came from an adult with an advanced solid tumor such as melanoma, head and neck, liver or kidney cancer. Both conserved end residues are part of each CDR3. A D gene is named only where the DNA matches it firmly. The size field is filled for only some rows; it gives once, few, many or a size class.

j_call: TRBJ2-7; v_call: TRBV11-2; d_call: TRBD1; cdr3_length: 15; clone_size: NA; cdr3_aa: CASSFKDSGGGEQYF; cdr3_nt: TGTGCCAGCAGCTTCAAGGACTCAGGGGGTGGCGAGCAGTACTTC
j_call: TRBJ2-3; v_call: TRBV9; d_call: TRBD2; cdr3_length: 19; clone_size: NA; cdr3_aa: CASSARVGLAGAGTDTQYF; cdr3_nt: TGTGCCAGCAGCGCCAGGGTGGGACTAGCGGGAGCAGGCACAGATACGCAGTATTTT
j_call: TRBJ1-2; v_call: TRBV6-5; d_call: NA; cdr3_length: 16; clone_size: NA; cdr3_aa: CASSYSSANTNYGYTF; cdr3_nt: TGTGCCAGCAGTTACTCGTCCGCCAATACTAACTATGGCTACACCTTC
j_call: TRBJ2-7; v_call: TRBV7-9; d_call: NA; cdr3_length: 14; clone_size: once; cdr3_aa: CASRPPSGPYEQYF; cdr3_nt: TGTGCCAGCAGACCGCCCAGTGGGCCCTACGAGCAGTACTTC
j_call: TRBJ2-1; v_call: TRBV2; d_call: NA; cdr3_length: 16; clone_size: NA; cdr3_aa: CASSGGSTRWGNEQFF; cdr3_nt: TGTGCCAGCAGTGGGGGCTCGACGCGATGGGGCAATGAGCAGTTCTTC
j_call: TRBJ2-7; v_call: TRBV19; d_call: TRBD1; cdr3_length: 13; clone_size: NA; cdr3_aa: CASSTGGRYEQYF; cdr3_nt: TGTGCCAGTAGTACAGGGGGCAGGTACGAGCAGTACTTC
j_call: TRBJ2-5; v_call: TRBV9; d_call: NA; cdr3_length: 14; clone_size: NA; cdr3_aa: CASSVAPEWETQYF; cdr3_nt: TGTGCCAGCAGCGTAGCTCCCGAGTGGGAGACCCAGTACTTC
j_call: TRBJ2-3; v_call: TRBV19; d_call: TRBD2; cdr3_length: 15; clone_size: NA; cdr3_aa: CASRGTSGSTDTQYF; cdr3_nt: TGTGCCAGTAGGGGGACTAGCGGGAGCACAGATACGCAGTATTTT
j_call: TRBJ1-3; v_call: TRBV28; d_call: NA; cdr3_length: 15; clone_size: NA; cdr3_aa: CASSSLGRSGDTIYF; cdr3_nt: TGTGCCAGCAGCTCCCTCGGGCGGTCCGGGGACACCATATATTTT
j_call: TRBJ2-1; v_call: TRBV6-1; d_call: TRBD2; cdr3_length: 16; clone_size: NA; cdr3_aa: CASSERGLAGSNEQFF; cdr3_nt: TGTGCCAGCAGTGAAAGGGGACTAGCGGGTTCTAATGAGCAGTTCTTC
j_call: TRBJ1-1; v_call: TRBV19; d_call: NA; cdr3_length: 13; clone_size: few; cdr3_aa: CASSISGRTEAFF; cdr3_nt: TGTGCCAGTAGTATTTCAGGGCGCACTGAAGCTTTCTTT
j_call: TRBJ1-3; v_call: TRBV6-1; d_call: NA; cdr3_length: 15; clone_size: NA; cdr3_aa: CASSVHGSGGNTIYF; cdr3_nt: TGTGCCAGCAGCGTTCACGGTAGTGGTGGAAACACCATATATTTT
j_call: TRBJ2-2; v_call: TRBV9; d_call: TRBD2; cdr3_length: 16; clone_size: NA; cdr3_aa: CASSELAGGVTGELFF; cdr3_nt: TGTGCCAGCAGCGAACTAGCGGGAGGCGTAACCGGGGAGCTGTTTTTT
j_call: TRBJ1-5; v_call: TRBV27; d_call: NA; cdr3_length: 13; clone_size: NA; cdr3_aa: CASSLLDGWPQHF; cdr3_nt: TGTGCCAGCAGTTTATTGGATGGATGGCCCCAGCATTTT
j_call: TRBJ1-1; v_call: TRBV5-6; d_call: NA; cdr3_length: 12; clone_size: NA; cdr3_aa: CASSATFGRAFF; cdr3_nt: TGTGCCAGCAGCGCGACGTTCGGTAGAGCTTTCTTT
j_call: TRBJ2-1; v_call: TRBV19; d_call: NA; cdr3_length: 12; clone_size: NA; cdr3_aa: CASRRDYNEQFF; cdr3_nt: TGTGCCAGTAGGCGGGATTACAATGAGCAGTTCTTC
j_call: TRBJ1-3; v_call: TRBV19; d_call: NA; cdr3_length: 15; clone_size: NA; cdr3_aa: CASKTGPSSGNTIYF; cdr3_nt: TGTGCCAGTAAAACAGGGCCGAGCTCTGGAAACACCATATATTTT
j_call: TRBJ2-3; v_call: TRBV6-6; d_call: NA; cdr3_length: 15; clone_size: NA; cdr3_aa: CASRLRGGAADTQYF; cdr3_nt: TGTGCCAGCAGACTCAGAGGGGGGGCCGCGGATACGCAGTATTTT
j_call: TRBJ2-7; v_call: TRBV4-3; d_call: TRBD2; cdr3_length: 14; clone_size: NA; cdr3_aa: CASSQGEGSYEQYF; cdr3_nt: TGCGCCAGCAGCCAAGGGGAGGGTTCATACGAGCAGTACTTC
j_call: TRBJ1-2; v_call: TRBV30; d_call: NA; cdr3_length: 9; clone_size: few; cdr3_aa: CAWAEGYTF; cdr3_nt: TGTGCCTGGGCGGAGGGCTACACCTTC
j_call: TRBJ2-1; v_call: TRBV6-6; d_call: NA; cdr3_length: 13; clone_size: NA; cdr3_aa: CASSPLLWNEQFF; cdr3_nt: TGTGCCAGCAGTCCATTACTTTGGAATGAGCAGTTCTTC
j_call: TRBJ1-5; v_call: TRBV10-3; d_call: NA; cdr3_length: 15; clone_size: few; cdr3_aa: CAISPSIGVDQPQHF; cdr3_nt: TGTGCCATCAGCCCGAGTATTGGGGTCGATCAGCCCCAGCATTTT
j_call: TRBJ2-3; v_call: TRBV5-4; d_call: NA; cdr3_length: 15; clone_size: NA; cdr3_aa: CASSLALRGTDTQYF; cdr3_nt: TGTGCCAGCAGCTTGGCCTTAAGGGGGACAGATACGCAGTATTTT
j_call: TRBJ1-2; v_call: TRBV13; d_call: NA; cdr3_length: 10; clone_size: NA; cdr3_aa: CASSPRNYTF; cdr3_nt: TGTGCCAGCAGCCCACGAAACTACACCTTC
j_call: TRBJ2-3; v_call: TRBV19; d_call: TRBD2; cdr3_length: 16; clone_size: once; cdr3_aa: CASSIKLAGGRDTQYF; cdr3_nt: TGTGCCAGTAGTATAAAGCTAGCGGGGGGGCGGGATACGCAGTATTTT
j_call: TRBJ1-4; v_call: TRBV28; d_call: NA; cdr3_length: 15; clone_size: NA; cdr3_aa: CASSSSSATNEKLFF; cdr3_nt: TGTGCCAGCAGTTCCTCATCTGCAACTAATGAAAAACTGTTTTTT
j_call: TRBJ2-7; v_call: TRBV18; d_call: NA; cdr3_length: 16; clone_size: NA; cdr3_aa: CASSPRLTTGTYEQYF; cdr3_nt: TGTGCCAGCTCACCACGACTGACTACAGGGACCTACGAGCAGTACTTC
j_call: TRBJ1-2; v_call: TRBV5-6; d_call: NA; cdr3_length: 14; clone_size: NA; cdr3_aa: CASSPPGRAYGYTF; cdr3_nt: TGTGCCAGCAGCCCCCCAGGGAGGGCCTATGGCTACACCTTC
j_call: TRBJ2-7; v_call: TRBV18; d_call: TRBD2; cdr3_length: 17; clone_size: NA; cdr3_aa: CASSPPLTSGSPYEQYF; cdr3_nt: TGTGCCAGCTCACCCCCCCTGACTAGCGGGAGTCCCTACGAGCAGTACTTC
j_call: TRBJ2-2; v_call: TRBV6-1; d_call: TRBD2; cdr3_length: 15; clone_size: NA; cdr3_aa: CASTATSGGAGELFF; cdr3_nt: TGTGCCAGCACTGCGACTAGCGGGGGGGCCGGGGAGCTGTTTTTT
j_call: TRBJ2-5; v_call: TRBV7-9; d_call: TRBD1; cdr3_length: 16; clone_size: NA; cdr3_aa: CASSSDRGDLRETQYF; cdr3_nt: TGTGCCAGCAGCTCGGACAGGGGCGATCTCCGGGAGACCCAGTACTTC
j_call: TRBJ1-4; v_call: TRBV7-9; d_call: TRBD1; cdr3_length: 16; clone_size: NA; cdr3_aa: CASSPPDRGRFEKLFF; cdr3_nt: TGTGCCAGCAGCCCGCCTGACAGGGGGCGCTTTGAAAAACTGTTTTTT
j_call: TRBJ2-6; v_call: TRBV7-2; d_call: NA; cdr3_length: 16; clone_size: once; cdr3_aa: CASRARGGAGANVLTF; cdr3_nt: TGTGCCAGCAGGGCCCGGGGCGGGGCTGGGGCCAACGTCCTGACTTTC
j_call: TRBJ1-2; v_call: TRBV2; d_call: TRBD1; cdr3_length: 14; clone_size: NA; cdr3_aa: CASSPGQGPYGYTF; cdr3_nt: TGTGCCAGCAGTCCTGGACAGGGTCCCTATGGCTACACCTTC
j_call: TRBJ2-2; v_call: TRBV9; d_call: TRBD2; cdr3_length: 19; clone_size: NA; cdr3_aa: CASSVGGRASGSSAGELFF; cdr3_nt: TGTGCCAGCAGCGTAGGGGGTCGCGCTAGCGGGTCATCAGCCGGGGAGCTGTTTTTT
j_call: TRBJ2-7; v_call: TRBV4-1; d_call: NA; cdr3_length: 15; clone_size: NA; cdr3_aa: CASSQARGQLYEQYF; cdr3_nt: TGCGCCAGCAGCCAAGCCCGAGGACAGCTCTACGAGCAGTACTTC
j_call: TRBJ1-5; v_call: TRBV9; d_call: TRBD1; cdr3_length: 14; clone_size: NA; cdr3_aa: CASSGTGGSQPQHF; cdr3_nt: TGTGCCAGCAGCGGTACAGGGGGGAGTCAGCCCCAGCATTTT